The rows below give T cell receptor beta chains drawn from one sample of a study of brain T cells in children with intractable seizures. Data came from immunoSEQ multiplex PCR; TCRdb stores just in-frame clones and leaves some out. The table records tens of thousands of clones, approximately 94% of them present only once. The sample consisted of peripheral blood, taken at surgery. Receptors were obtained from a boy younger than two with tuberous sclerosis and intractable seizures. The CDR3 runs from the conserved cysteine through the conserved F or W.

TRBV30,TRBJ2-2,CAWSFLGLGNGELFF
TRBV28,TRBJ2-7,CASSSRDRGYEQYF
TRBV15,TRBJ2-2,CATSRRQLPNTGELFF
TRBV24-1,TRBJ1-3,CATRPPSGNSGNTIYF
TRBV3-1/TRBV3-2,TRBJ2-1,CASSQVGENEQFF
TRBV27,TRBJ2-1,CASSRAGKGGDEQFF
TRBV19,TRBJ2-3,CASSHRIGALDTQYF
TRBV24-1,TRBJ1-4,CAMSSSGAAKNEKLFF
TRBV20-1,TRBJ2-5,CSARGGETQYF
TRBV2,TRBJ2-7,CASSGGAGEYF
TRBV5-1,TRBJ1-5,CASSLTGQDGNQPQHF
TRBV11-2,TRBJ2-6,CASSLVGGSGANVLTF
TRBV4-1,TRBJ1-1,CASSQVGGRAEAFF
TRBV4-2,TRBJ2-6,CASSQAGGKNSGANVLTF
TRBV12-3/TRBV12-4,TRBJ1-4,CASSPSYIEKLFF
TRBV2,TRBJ1-2,CASMGEDLANYGYTF
TRBV3-1/TRBV3-2,TRBJ1-2,CASSRRDSRDGYTF
TRBV21-1,TRBJ2-7,CASSKKTYEQYF
TRBV3-1/TRBV3-2,TRBJ2-1,CASSQDLSDRAKDEQFF
TRBV7-3,TRBJ1-1,CASSPGREYTEAFF
TRBV7-2,TRBJ2-7,CASSYPGTSGVYEQYF
TRBV4-1,TRBJ2-3,CASSLGTSGSLVDTQYF
TRBV3-1/TRBV3-2,TRBJ2-7,CASSQEKLTSYEQYF
TRBV27,TRBJ1-5,CASSFLGGNQPQHF
TRBV7-7,TRBJ2-5,CASSSDRGETQYF
TRBV19,TRBJ1-4,CASSRQGAGEKLFF
TRBV28,TRBJ2-7,CASTPRDRPYEQYF
TRBV9,TRBJ1-5,CASSVEGTGQGIQPQHF
TRBV10-3,TRBJ1-2,CAISEGGSSYGYTF
TRBV6-6,TRBJ1-1,CASSYTFGTGRAGFF
TRBV27,TRBJ2-6,CASSLLFSGANVLTF
TRBV7-9,TRBJ1-4,CASSLGGITNEKLFF
TRBV2,TRBJ1-1,CASSEWDRGRTEAFF
TRBV11-2,TRBJ2-5,CASSLPGAQYF
TRBV10-3,TRBJ1-1,CAISSDGQLNTEAFF
TRBV9,TRBJ2-3,CASSVRYGEGTDTQYF
TRBV12-5,TRBJ2-1,CASGLTLTGGPSLPAFF
TRBV13,TRBJ1-2,CASSQGHPAGYTF
TRBV11-3,TRBJ2-1,CASSLDNEQFF
TRBV6-4,TRBJ2-1,CASSDSPGRTYNEQFF
TRBV9,TRBJ1-1,CASSVGPGQVNTEAFF
TRBV15,TRBJ2-1,CATSTNRGDEQFF
TRBV19,TRBJ2-7,CACSVDHRAGIPYEQYF
TRBV5-1,TRBJ2-1,CASSLGSGLDYNEQFF
TRBV29-1,TRBJ2-3,CSVDSKGSDTQYF
TRBV5-1,TRBJ1-2,CASSLGQGAYGYTF
TRBV3-1/TRBV3-2,TRBJ1-1,CASSQVTGGMVANTEAFF
TRBV10-1,TRBJ2-7,CASSERRELTYEQYF
TRBV7-9,TRBJ2-1,CASSLLAANNEQFF